This TCR beta chain emerged from a study of T cell changes during pregnancy in multiple sclerosis. Sequencing was performed with immunoSEQ multiplex PCR; in TCRdb, only in-frame clones are kept and a portion is missing. There are fewer than 15,000 clones in the sample; about 86% occur only once, and over 15% lies in the top ten. Trimming pared 5 bases from V and 4 bases from J, leaving 14 bases between. The CDR3 length is 13 residues. Germline values: CDR1 GTSNPN, CDR2 SVGIG (reference sequence). The material was CD8+ T cells from peripheral blood mononuclear cells, obtained in the first trimester of pregnancy. This chain joins TRBV30 and TRBJ1-2; D ambiguous. This sequence was found in a female donor with multiple sclerosis, enrolled in a pregnancy study. The CDR3 protein is CAWGGLTFYGYTF. CDR3 bases: TGTGCCTGGGGAGGCCTGACTTTCTATGGCTACACCTTC.